A single TCR beta chain is shown here with its context. The data originate from a study of cytomegalovirus exposure and HLA in healthy donors. Germline V gives CDR1 MDHEN, CDR2 SYDVKM. The CDR3 covers 14 residues. Trimming took off 3 bases at V and 2 bases at J, with 8 bases between the two ends. TCRdb's copy holds only in-frame clones and misses some; the assay was immunoSEQ multiplex PCR. The sample comprises fewer than 300,000 clones, roughly 90% of which are singletons, and approximately 0.94% rests with the top ten. The clonotype originates from a woman aged 18-30 years in good health and CMV-seronegative. The gene calls are TRBV28 and TRBJ1-5, with D tentatively TRBD1 (6 bases). Sequenced input: PBMCs. The DNA for the CDR3 is TGTGCCAGCAGTTTCAGGGGAGGCAATCAGCCCCAGCATTTT. It encodes CASSFRGGNQPQHF. The whole variable domain, filled in from reference TRBV28 and TRBJ1-5, reads DVKVTQSSRYLVKRTGEKVFLECVQDMDHENMFWYRQDPGLGLRLIYFSYDVKMKEKGDIPEGYSVSREKKERFSLILESASTNQTSMYLCASSFRGGNQPQHFGDGTRLSIL.